Following are 23 T cell receptor beta chains from one sample sequenced in a study of blood T cells in healthy people across ages. The second PCR ran about 6 to 11 cycles with a sample-barcoded 5' primer and J-beta primers. MiXCR was run by TCRdb on the 5' RACE reads, yielding one entry per CDR3 protein. The repertoire holds about 760,000 distinct CDR3 sequences, with approximately 53% as singletons. Input material: blood. The receptors derive from a man aged 40-49 years in good health.

This clonotype was detected only a few times. J is TRBJ2-7 and V is TRBV29-1; TRBD2 might be the D (6 bases). The germline V gene has CDR1 SQVTM and CDR2 ANQGSEA. The CDR3 has 14 amino acids. V was pared by 3 bases and J by 6 bases, with 18 bases between. The CDR3 DNA is TGCAGCGTTGAGGGGGGTTGGGGCCCTACCGAGCAGTACTTC. Translated, it gives CSVEGGWGPTEQYF.

This sequence joins TRBV12-3 or TRBV12-4 and TRBJ2-1, with TRBD1 identical over 9 bases. V trimming: 5 bases; J trimming: 13 bases; junction bases outside the gene matches: 9. CDR3 length: 13 residues. The CDR3 loop is CASSPGQGSRQFF. DNA for the CDR3: TGTGCCAGCAGTCCGGGACAGGGATCCCGTCAGTTCTTC.

CDR3 DNA: TGTGCCAGCCGGGACTCTGCAACTAATGAAAAACTGTTTTTT. Its translation: CASRDSATNEKLFF. The chain recombines TRBV6-1 with TRBJ1-4; weak D call: TRBD1 (5 bases). V was cut by 8 bases and J by 0 bases, with 10 bases left in between. The germline gives CDR1 MNHNS, CDR2 SASEGT. The CDR3 loop spans 14 amino acids.

This chain uses TRBV29-1 with TRBJ2-7; 7 bases are a match to TRBD1. Trimming cost V 0 bases and J 3 bases; bases outside gene matches: 5. Germline-derived CDR1 and CDR2 are SQVTM and ANQGSEA. The CDR3 is 14 amino acids. The CDR3 DNA reads TGCAGCGTTGAAGATGGCCAGGGGGTCTACGAGCAGTACTTC. Translated, it gives CSVEDGQGVYEQYF.

V gene TRBV12-3 or TRBV12-4 combines with J gene TRBJ2-1; D may be TRBD1 or TRBD2 (5 bases each). Deletions cut 8 bases from V and 4 bases from J, with 12 bases between. The CDR3 totals 13 residues. The CDR3 DNA reads as TGTGCCAGCGCCCGTGGGGGATACAATGAGCAGTTCTTC. Translating gives CASARGGYNEQFF.

The V gene is TRBV12-3 or TRBV12-4, the J gene TRBJ1-1; 10 bases line up with TRBD1. The CDR3 contains 19 residues. V shed 6 bases, J shed 0 bases, and the junction held 16 bases outside the gene matches. The CDR3 region has the DNA TGTGCCAGCAGATCCCCCCTGATGGGACAGGGGTTAATGAACACTGAAGCTTTCTTT. Amino acids: CASRSPLMGQGLMNTEAFF.

This chain joins TRBV5-1 and TRBJ1-6; 7 nucleotides agree with TRBD1. This CDR3 region has 17 residues. CDR1 SGHRS and CDR2 YFSETQ come from the germline V gene. With 7 bases clipped from V and 10 bases from J, the junction kept 20 bases outside the gene matches. CDR3 in DNA: TGCGCCAGCTCCCCGGGCCGGGGACAGCTGAGTGGATCACCCCTCCACTTT. Its translation is CASSPGRGQLSGSPLHF.

The rearrangement joins TRBV20-1 to TRBJ1-2; 7 bases fit TRBD1. The CDR3 has 13 residues. Germline V CDR1 and CDR2: DFQATT, SNEGSKA (reference sequence). The V gene end was trimmed by 5 bases and the J gene end by 3 bases; junction bases not matched to a gene: 6. The CDR3 spells CSAPRDRDYGYTF. CDR3 sequence (DNA): TGCAGTGCTCCGCGGGACAGAGACTATGGCTACACCTTC.

The chain couples TRBV29-1 to TRBJ2-5; D is possibly TRBD1 (6 bases). The CDR3 is 13 residues long. Per germline, CDR1 SQVTM and CDR2 ANQGSEA. V lost 4 bases and J lost 11, with 20 bases in between. The CDR3: CSVGQGPFNEQYF. CDR3 nucleotide sequence: TGCAGCGTTGGGCAGGGGCCCTTCAATGAGCAGTACTTC.

The chain couples TRBV5-1 to TRBJ1-2; no firm D call. This CDR3 has 19 amino acids. Deletions cut 4 bases from V and 8 bases from J, with 33 bases between. CDR1 SGHRS and CDR2 YFSETQ come from the germline V gene. The CDR3 reads CASSNSHANRQGPAQGYTF. The DNA of the CDR3 is TGCGCCAGCAGCAATTCTCACGCAAACCGTCAAGGGCCGGCGCAAGGCTACACCTTC. The whole variable domain, filled in from reference TRBV5-1 and TRBJ1-2, reads KAGVTQTPRYLIKTRGQQVTLSCSPISGHRSVSWYQQTPGQGLQFLFEYFSETQRNKGNFPGRFSGRQFSNSRSEMNVSTLELGDSALYLCASSNSHANRQGPAQGYTFGSGTRLTVV.

This clonotype was counted a single time. The rearrangement joins TRBV24-1 to TRBJ2-3, with 8 positions matching TRBD2. The germline CDR1 and CDR2 sequences are KGHDR and SFDVKD. V shed 5 bases and J 4 bases; nucleotides not matched to a gene: 10. The CDR3 length is 16 residues. The CDR3 spells CATSGKFGREADTQYF. In DNA form, the CDR3 reads TGTGCCACCAGTGGAAAGTTCGGGCGGGAGGCAGATACGCAGTATTTT.

The chain joins TRBV11-3 to TRBJ2-5, with 7 bases aligning to TRBD1. CDR1 and CDR2 (germline): SGHNT, YENEEA. The CDR3 is 16 residues long. V shed 0 bases and J 4 bases; nucleotides not matched to a gene: 8. CDR3: CASSLDSNRGRETQYF. CDR3 DNA sequence: TGTGCCAGCAGCTTAGATTCTAACAGGGGAAGAGAGACCCAGTACTTC.

The V call is TRBV4-1, the J call TRBJ2-7; D is perhaps TRBD2 (6 bases). The CDR3 extends over 15 amino acids. Looked up from germline, CDR1 is MGHRA and CDR2 is YSYEKL. Trimming cost V 5 bases and J 7 bases, with 21 bases left between them. This CDR3 reads CASSDSLDYLFEQYF. Written as DNA, the CDR3 is TGCGCCAGCAGCGACTCCCTGGACTACCTCTTTGAGCAGTACTTC.

This clonotype was recorded once. This rearrangement joins TRBV7-2 to TRBJ2-3, with TRBD2 matching over 7 bases. Looked up from germline, CDR1 is SGHTA and CDR2 is FQGNSA. The CDR3 spans 13 residues. V shed 1 base, J shed 7 bases, and the junction held 2 bases outside the gene matches. CDR3 nucleotides: TGTGCCAGCAGCTTAGGGCGGGGGAATACGCAGTATTTT. Translation gives CASSLGRGNTQYF.

This clonotype has more than one count but fewer than ten. This rearrangement joins TRBV28 to TRBJ2-1, with TRBD1 identical over 10 bases. With 10 bases clipped from V and 4 bases from J, the junction kept 4 bases outside the gene matches. The CDR3 length is 13 residues. Germline CDR1 reads MDHEN; CDR2 reads SYDVKM. The DNA for the CDR3 is TGTGCCACCTGGGACAGGGGTTACAATGAGCAGTTCTTC. Protein product: CATWDRGYNEQFF.

This chain uses TRBV6-5 with TRBJ2-1, with 10 bases aligning to TRBD1. The J call may be faulty, since TRBJ2-7 better matches the DNA end. The CDR3 has 15 amino acids. The germline V gene has CDR1 MNHEY and CDR2 SVGAGI. DNA for the CDR3: TGTGCCAGCAGTTGGGGACAGGGGCCTGACAATGAGCAGTACTTC. It codes for CASSWGQGPDNEQYF.

V gene TRBV7-8 combines with J gene TRBJ2-1; a weak D match, TRBD1 (7 bases). The CDR3 has 14 residues. The V end lost 6 bases, the J end lost 7 bases, and 16 bases lay between the germline ends. Germline CDR1 SGHVS, CDR2 FQNEAQ. The CDR3 DNA reads as TGTGCCAGCAGGTCCGACAGGGCGGGGAATGAGCAGTTCTTC. Translating gives CASRSDRAGNEQFF.

The chain links TRBV7-9 to TRBJ1-5; a possible D gene is TRBD1 (6 bases). The CDR3 contains 15 residues. V lost 4 bases, J lost 4 bases, and 14 bases lay in between. Per the germline V gene, CDR1 is SEHNR and CDR2 is FQNEAQ (reference sequence). The CDR3 spells CASSWGGAGNQPQHF. DNA of the CDR3: TGTGCCAGCAGCTGGGGGGGGGCCGGAAATCAGCCCCAGCATTTT.

This chain joins TRBV12-3 or TRBV12-4 and TRBJ1-2; possible D gene TRBD1, 6 bases. V lost 4 bases to trimming and J lost 8 bases, with 14 bases between them. This CDR3 is built from 13 residues. In DNA form, the CDR3 reads TGTGCCAGCAGTTCGGACAGAGGTGGCGGCTACACCTTC. It encodes CASSSDRGGGYTF.

The chain is built from TRBV29-1 and TRBJ1-5; a weak D match, TRBD1 (6 bases). Germline assignment: CDR1 SQVTM and CDR2 ANQGSEA. There are 14 residues in the CDR3. Deletions cut 0 bases from V and 11 bases from J, with 17 bases between. For the CDR3, the DNA is TGCAGCGTTGAAGATCCCGTACAGGGTTCCGCCCAGCATTTT. Translated: CSVEDPVQGSAQHF.

Only a few counts were recorded for this clonotype. The V gene is TRBV20-1, the J gene TRBJ2-5, with D tentatively TRBD1 or TRBD2 (5 bases each). This CDR3 comprises 15 residues. V gave up 6 bases and J gave up 1 base, with 18 bases separating them. Germline CDR1 reads DFQATT; CDR2 reads SNEGSKA (reference sequence). The DNA for the CDR3 is TGCAGTGCCGGTATTACGGGACGGCCCCAAGAGACCCAGTACTTC. Translated: CSAGITGRPQETQYF.

This clonotype was recorded a few times. The CDR3 DNA is TGTGCCAGCAGCTTAAACAGGGGGAATGAAAAACTGTTTTTT. Translating gives CASSLNRGNEKLFF. The chain couples TRBV7-8 to TRBJ1-4; TRBD1 matches 8 bases. The CDR3 spans 14 residues. The V segment lost 2 bases and the J segment 5 bases; nucleotides outside the gene matches: 1. Germline values: CDR1 SGHVS, CDR2 FQNEAQ. The full variable domain, in which reference TRBV7-8 and TRBJ1-4 provide the parts outside the CDR3, is GAGVSQSPRYKVAKRGQDVALRCDPISGHVSLFWYQQALGQGPEFLTYFQNEAQLDKSGLPSDRFFAERPEGSVSTLKIQRTQQEDSAVYLCASSLNRGNEKLFFGSGTQLSVL.

The chain employs TRBV20-1 and TRBJ2-5; D perhaps matches TRBD2 (6 bases). The CDR3 runs 14 residues. Germline V lookup: CDR1 DFQATT, CDR2 SNEGSKA (reference sequence). Trimming shortened V by 4 bases and J by 2 bases, and 14 bases separated the two germline ends. The CDR3 DNA is TGCAGTGCTAACCCCCGGGACTCACAAGAGACCCAGTACTTC. It encodes CSANPRDSQETQYF.